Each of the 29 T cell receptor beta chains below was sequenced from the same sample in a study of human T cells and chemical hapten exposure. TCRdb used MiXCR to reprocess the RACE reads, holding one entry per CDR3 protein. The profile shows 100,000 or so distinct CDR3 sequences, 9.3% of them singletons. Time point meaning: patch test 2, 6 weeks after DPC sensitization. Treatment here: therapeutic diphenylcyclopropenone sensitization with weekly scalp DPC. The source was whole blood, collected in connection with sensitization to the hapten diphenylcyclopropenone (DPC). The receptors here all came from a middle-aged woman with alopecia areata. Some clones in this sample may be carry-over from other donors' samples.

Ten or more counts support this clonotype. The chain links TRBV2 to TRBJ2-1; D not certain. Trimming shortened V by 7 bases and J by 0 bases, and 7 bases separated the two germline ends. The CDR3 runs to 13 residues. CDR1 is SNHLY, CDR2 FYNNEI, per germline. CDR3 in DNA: TGTGCCAGCACACTAAGCTCCTACAATGAGCAGTTCTTC. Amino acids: CASTLSSYNEQFF.

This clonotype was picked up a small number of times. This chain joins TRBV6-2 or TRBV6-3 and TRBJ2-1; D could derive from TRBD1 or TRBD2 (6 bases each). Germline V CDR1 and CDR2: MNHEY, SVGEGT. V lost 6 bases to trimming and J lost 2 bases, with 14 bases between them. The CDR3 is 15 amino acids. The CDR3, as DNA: TGTGCCAGCAGGACTAGGGGGGCGGCCTACAATGAGCAGTTCTTC. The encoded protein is CASRTRGAAYNEQFF.

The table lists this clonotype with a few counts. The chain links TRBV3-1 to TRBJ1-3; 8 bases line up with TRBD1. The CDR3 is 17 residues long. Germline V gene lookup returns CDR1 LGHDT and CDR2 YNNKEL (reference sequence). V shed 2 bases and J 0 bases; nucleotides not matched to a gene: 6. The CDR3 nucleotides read TGTGCCAGCAGCCAATTGGGACAGGCGATCTCTGGAAACACCATATATTTT. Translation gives CASSQLGQAISGNTIYF.

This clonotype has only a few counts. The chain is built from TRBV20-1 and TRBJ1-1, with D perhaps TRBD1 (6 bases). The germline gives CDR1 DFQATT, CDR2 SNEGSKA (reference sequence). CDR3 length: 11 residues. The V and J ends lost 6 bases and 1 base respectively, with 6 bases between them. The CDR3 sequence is CSAGANTEAFF. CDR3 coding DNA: TGCAGTGCGGGGGCGAACACTGAAGCTTTCTTT.

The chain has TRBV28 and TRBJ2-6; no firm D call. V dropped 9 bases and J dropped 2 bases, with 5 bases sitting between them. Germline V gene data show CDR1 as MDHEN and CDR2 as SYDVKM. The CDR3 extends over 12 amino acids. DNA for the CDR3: TGTGCCAGTAGAGCTGGGGCCAACGTCCTGACTTTC. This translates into CASRAGANVLTF.

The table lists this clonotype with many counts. CDR3 sequence reads: CASSFLGSGSTDTQYF. As DNA, the CDR3 is TGTGCCAGCAGTTTTTTGGGTAGCGGCAGCACAGATACGCAGTATTTT. This chain joins TRBV28 and TRBJ2-3, with D perhaps TRBD2 (6 bases). Trimming shortened V by 3 bases and J by 0 bases, and 13 bases separated the two germline ends. CDR3 size: 16 residues. CDR1 MDHEN and CDR2 SYDVKM come from the germline V gene.

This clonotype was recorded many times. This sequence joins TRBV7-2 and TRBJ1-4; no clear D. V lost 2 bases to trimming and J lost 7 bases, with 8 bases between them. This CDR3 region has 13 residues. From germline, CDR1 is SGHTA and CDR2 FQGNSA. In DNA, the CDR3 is TGTGCCAGCAGCTTACTTTTCGGTGAAAAACTGTTTTTT. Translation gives CASSLLFGEKLFF.

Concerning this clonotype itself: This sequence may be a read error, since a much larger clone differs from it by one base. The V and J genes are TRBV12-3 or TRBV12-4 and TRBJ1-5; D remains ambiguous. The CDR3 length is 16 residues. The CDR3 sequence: CAGSLYSENSNQPQHF. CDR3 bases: TGTGCCGGCAGTTTATATTCTGAGAATAGCAATCAGCCCCAGCATTTT.

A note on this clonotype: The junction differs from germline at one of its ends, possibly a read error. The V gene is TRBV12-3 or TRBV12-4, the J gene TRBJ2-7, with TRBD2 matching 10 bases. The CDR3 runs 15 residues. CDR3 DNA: TGTGCAAGCAAGGAAACTAGCGGGATCACGAGGGAGCAGTACTTC. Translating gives CASKETSGITREQYF.

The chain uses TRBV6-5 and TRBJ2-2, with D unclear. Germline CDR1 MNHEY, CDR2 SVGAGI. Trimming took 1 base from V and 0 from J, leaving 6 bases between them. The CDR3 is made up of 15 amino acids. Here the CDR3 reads CASSYFPANTGELFF. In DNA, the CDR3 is TGTGCCAGCAGTTACTTTCCAGCGAACACCGGGGAGCTGTTTTTT.

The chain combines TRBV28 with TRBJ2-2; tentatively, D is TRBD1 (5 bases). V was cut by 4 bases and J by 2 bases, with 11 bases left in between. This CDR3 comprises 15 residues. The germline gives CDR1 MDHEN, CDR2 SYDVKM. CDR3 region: CASSYKGFNTGELFF. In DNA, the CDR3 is TGTGCCAGCAGTTATAAGGGGTTTAACACCGGGGAGCTGTTTTTT.

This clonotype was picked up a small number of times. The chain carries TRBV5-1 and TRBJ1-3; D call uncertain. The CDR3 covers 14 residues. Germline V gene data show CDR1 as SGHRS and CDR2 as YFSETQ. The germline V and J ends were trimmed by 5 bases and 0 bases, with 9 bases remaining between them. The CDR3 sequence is CASRTQPSGNTIYF. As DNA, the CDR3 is TGCGCCAGCAGGACACAGCCCTCTGGAAACACCATATATTTT.

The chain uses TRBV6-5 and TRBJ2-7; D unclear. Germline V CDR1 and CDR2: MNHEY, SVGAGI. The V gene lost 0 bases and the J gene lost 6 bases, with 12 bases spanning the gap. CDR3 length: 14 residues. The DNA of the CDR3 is TGTGCCAGCAGTTACTCGAATCGGTTCTTCGAGCAGTACTTC. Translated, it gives CASSYSNRFFEQYF.

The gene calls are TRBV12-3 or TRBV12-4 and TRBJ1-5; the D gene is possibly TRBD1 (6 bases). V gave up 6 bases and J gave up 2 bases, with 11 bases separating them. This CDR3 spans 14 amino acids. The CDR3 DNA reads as TGTGCCAGCAGGGGGACATTGGGCAATCAGCCCCAGCATTTT. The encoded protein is CASRGTLGNQPQHF.

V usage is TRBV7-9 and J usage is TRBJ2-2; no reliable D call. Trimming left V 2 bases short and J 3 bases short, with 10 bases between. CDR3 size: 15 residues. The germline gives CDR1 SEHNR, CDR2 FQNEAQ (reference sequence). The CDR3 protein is CASSLMATDTGELFF. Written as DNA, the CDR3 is TGTGCCAGCAGCTTAATGGCCACAGACACCGGGGAGCTGTTTTTT.

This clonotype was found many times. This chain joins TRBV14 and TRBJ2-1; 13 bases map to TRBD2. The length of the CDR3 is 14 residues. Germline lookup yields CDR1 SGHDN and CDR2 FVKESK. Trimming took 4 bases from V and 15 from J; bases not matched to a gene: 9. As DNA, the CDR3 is TGTGCCAGCAGCCGGACTAGCGGGAGTGGATTTCTGTTCTTC. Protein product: CASSRTSGSGFLFF. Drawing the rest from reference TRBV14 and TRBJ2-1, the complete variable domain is EAGVTQFPSHSVIEKGQTVTLRCDPISGHDNLYWYRRVMGKEIKFLLHFVKESKQDESGMPNNRFLAERTGGTYSTLKVQPAELEDSGVYFCASSRTSGSGFLFFGPGTRLTVL.

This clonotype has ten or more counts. CDR3 in amino acids: CASSENLDGRDTIYF. In nucleotides, the CDR3 is TGTGCCAGCAGTGAAAATCTGGACGGCCGGGACACCATATATTTT. This chain uses TRBV6-1 with TRBJ1-3; D is ambiguous. Trimming took 2 bases from V and 8 from J, leaving 16 bases between them. This CDR3 is built from 15 residues. Germline V gene lookup returns CDR1 MNHNS and CDR2 SASEGT.

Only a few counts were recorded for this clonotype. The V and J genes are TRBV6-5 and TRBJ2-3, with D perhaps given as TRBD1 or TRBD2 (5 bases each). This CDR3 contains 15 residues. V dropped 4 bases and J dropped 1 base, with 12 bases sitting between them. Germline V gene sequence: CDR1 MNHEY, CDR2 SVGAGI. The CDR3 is CASSSRGSGTDTQYF. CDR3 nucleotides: TGTGCCAGCAGTTCCCGGGGCTCTGGCACAGATACGCAGTATTTT.

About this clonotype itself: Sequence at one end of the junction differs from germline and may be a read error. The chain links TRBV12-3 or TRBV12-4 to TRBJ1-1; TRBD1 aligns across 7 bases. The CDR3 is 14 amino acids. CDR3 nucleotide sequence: TGTGCCAGCAGGTGGACAGGTATGAACACTGAAGCCTTCTTT. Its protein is CASRWTGMNTEAFF.

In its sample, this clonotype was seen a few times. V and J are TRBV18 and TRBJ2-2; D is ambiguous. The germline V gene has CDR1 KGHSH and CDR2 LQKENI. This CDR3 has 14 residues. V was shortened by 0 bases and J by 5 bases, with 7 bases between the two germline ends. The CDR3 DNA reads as TGTGCCAGCTCACCACCGAGCGAGACCGGGGAGCTGTTTTTT. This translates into CASSPPSETGELFF.

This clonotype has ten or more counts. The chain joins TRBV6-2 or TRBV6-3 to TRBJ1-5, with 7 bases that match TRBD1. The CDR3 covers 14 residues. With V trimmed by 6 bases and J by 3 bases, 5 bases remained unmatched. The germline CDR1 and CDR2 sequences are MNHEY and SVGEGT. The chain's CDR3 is CASSETGVNQPQHF. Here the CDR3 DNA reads TGTGCCAGCAGCGAAACAGGGGTCAATCAGCCCCAGCATTTT.

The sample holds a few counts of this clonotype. This CDR3 is CASSHGHLNTEAFF. The CDR3 DNA reads as TGTGCCAGCAGCCATGGACACCTGAACACTGAAGCTTTCTTT. The chain uses TRBV28 and TRBJ1-1, with D possibly being TRBD1 (5 bases). CDR1 and CDR2 (germline): MDHEN, SYDVKM. The CDR3 consists of 14 residues. The ends were cut back, 6 bases at V and 0 bases at J, with 11 bases in the middle.

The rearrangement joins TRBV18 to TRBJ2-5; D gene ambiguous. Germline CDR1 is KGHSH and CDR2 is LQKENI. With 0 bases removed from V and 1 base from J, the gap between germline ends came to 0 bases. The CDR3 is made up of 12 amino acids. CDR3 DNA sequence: TGTGCCAGCTCACCACCCCAAGAGACCCAGTACTTC. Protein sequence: CASSPPQETQYF.

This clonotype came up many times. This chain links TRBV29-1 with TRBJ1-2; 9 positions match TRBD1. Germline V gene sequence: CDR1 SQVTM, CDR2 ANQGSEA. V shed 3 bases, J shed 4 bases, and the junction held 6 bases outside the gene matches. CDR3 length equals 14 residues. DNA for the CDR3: TGCAGCGTTGATGCCGGGACAGGGAGCTATGGCTACACCTTC. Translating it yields CSVDAGTGSYGYTF.

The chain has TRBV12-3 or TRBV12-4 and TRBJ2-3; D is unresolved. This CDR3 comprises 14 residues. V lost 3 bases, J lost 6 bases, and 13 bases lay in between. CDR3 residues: CASSFPAQPDTQYF. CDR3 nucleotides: TGTGCCAGCAGTTTCCCCGCCCAGCCGGATACGCAGTATTTT.

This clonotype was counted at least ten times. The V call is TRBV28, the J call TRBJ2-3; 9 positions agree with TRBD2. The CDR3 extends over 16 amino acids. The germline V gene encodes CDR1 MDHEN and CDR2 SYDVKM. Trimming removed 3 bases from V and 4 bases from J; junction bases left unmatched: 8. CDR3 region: CASSLPTLAGADTQYF. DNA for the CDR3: TGTGCCAGCAGTTTGCCGACGTTAGCGGGAGCAGATACGCAGTATTTT.

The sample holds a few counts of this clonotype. CDR3 loop: CATSRDRQTNYGYTF. The CDR3 DNA sequence: TGTGCCACCAGCAGAGATAGACAAACTAACTATGGCTACACCTTC. The gene calls are TRBV15 and TRBJ1-2; no definite D call. CDR3 length: 15 amino acids. The germline V gene has CDR1 LNHNV and CDR2 YYDKDF (reference sequence). Trimming left V 0 bases short and J 0 bases short, with 8 bases between.

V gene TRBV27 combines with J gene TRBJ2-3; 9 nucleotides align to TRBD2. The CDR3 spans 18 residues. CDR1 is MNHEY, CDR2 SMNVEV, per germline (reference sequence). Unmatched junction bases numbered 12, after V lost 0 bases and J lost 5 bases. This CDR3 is CASSLSGRREGRVDTQYF. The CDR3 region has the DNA TGTGCCAGCAGTTTATCTGGGCGGCGGGAGGGCCGGGTAGATACGCAGTATTTT.

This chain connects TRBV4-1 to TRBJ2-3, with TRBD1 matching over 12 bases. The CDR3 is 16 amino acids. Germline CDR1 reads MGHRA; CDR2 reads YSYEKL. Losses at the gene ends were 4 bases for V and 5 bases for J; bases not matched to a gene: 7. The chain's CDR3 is CASSRDRGLLGDTQYF. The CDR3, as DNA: TGCGCCAGCAGCCGGGACAGGGGGCTGTTAGGAGATACGCAGTATTTT.